The clone carrying this T cell receptor beta chain came up once. The antigen is unknown. The data are from a study of chemoradiotherapy in HPV16-positive cancers. Per germline, CDR1 LNHDA and CDR2 SQIVND (reference sequence). The CDR3 extends over 17 amino acids. V gave up 7 bases and J gave up 5 bases; unmatched junction bases: 12. Study-wide points: During treatment, candidate HPV-specific clones and E7-related motifs expanded in tumor. The functional HPV-specific definition rests on just a couple of HPV16-positive patients. For HPV16-positive patients, expanding HPV-responsive T cells associated with longer recurrence-free survival.

This table comes from immunoSEQ multiplex PCR, and its TCRdb copy is limited to in-frame clones, with some not included. The profile shows about 9,500 clones, 70% to 80% of them singletons. This specimen was acquired from a patient who underwent chemoradiotherapy. V gene TRBV19 combines with J gene TRBJ2-1, with 12 positions matching TRBD2. The receptor comes from a human donor with HPV-associated anogenital cancer. The CDR3 coding sequence is TGTGCCAGTACCAGCCGGGGGACTAGCGGGTGGGACAATGAGCAGTTCTTC. It yields the protein CASTSRGTSGWDNEQFF.